A selection of T cell receptor beta chains follows, all from one sample in a study of blood T cell repertoires in COVID-19. Data came from immunoSEQ multiplex PCR; TCRdb stores just in-frame clones and leaves some out. The profile covers hundreds of thousands of clones, with around 90% appearing a single time and roughly 1% taken by the ten largest. Sequencing input: peripheral blood. The origin of the receptors is a woman in her thirties or forties with COVID-19, enrolled during active disease. Each CDR3 is given with its conserved first and last residue. D genes are given only for firm matches. Clone size is not always given. Where it is, it says once, few, many or a class for expanded clones.

size | D | J | V | CDR3 | DNA
NA | TRBD1 | TRBJ2-5 | TRBV12-3/TRBV12-4 | CASSLGQLETQYF | TGTGCCAGCAGTTTGGGACAGCTAGAGACCCAGTACTTC
NA | NA | TRBJ1-2 | TRBV29-1 | CSVEDVGLNYGYTF | TGCAGCGTTGAAGACGTGGGCCTAAACTATGGCTACACCTTC
NA | TRBD2 | TRBJ2-5 | TRBV18 | CASSLPGLAGIQETQYF | TGTGCCAGCTCACTACCGGGACTAGCGGGGATCCAAGAGACCCAGTACTTC
NA | NA | TRBJ1-2 | TRBV7-3 | CASSPSPHDSNGYTF | TGTGCCAGCAGCCCATCCCCCCACGACAGTAATGGCTACACCTTC
NA | TRBD1 | TRBJ2-5 | TRBV7-9 | CASSYTGAQGTQYF | TGTGCCAGCAGCTATACAGGGGCGCAGGGGACCCAGTACTTC
NA | NA | TRBJ2-7 | TRBV27 | CASSFTTPTYEQYF | TGTGCCAGCAGTTTTACTACTCCCACCTACGAGCAGTACTTC
NA | TRBD1 | TRBJ1-2 | TRBV13 | CASGYRGHPYGYTF | TGTGCCAGCGGGTACAGGGGGCACCCTTATGGCTACACCTTC
NA | NA | TRBJ1-3 | TRBV6-6 | CASSPMFKRTATSGNTIYF | TGTGCCAGCAGTCCTATGTTTAAGCGGACCGCGACCTCTGGAAACACCATATATTTT
NA | NA | TRBJ2-7 | TRBV6-2/TRBV6-3 | CASSYSSGLIYEQYF | TGTGCCAGCAGTTACTCGAGCGGTCTCATCTACGAGCAGTACTTC
NA | TRBD2 | TRBJ2-1 | TRBV3-1/TRBV3-2 | CASSLSVAGAGYNEQFF | TGTGCCAGCAGCCTGTCTGTCGCGGGAGCGGGTTACAATGAGCAGTTCTTC
NA | NA | TRBJ1-1 | TRBV6-5 | CASSYSHRAEAEAFF | TGTGCCAGCAGTTACTCCCACAGGGCTGAGGCTGAAGCTTTCTTT
NA | NA | TRBJ1-2 | TRBV7-2 | CASSVTPFYGYTF | TGTGCCAGCAGCGTGACACCTTTCTATGGCTACACCTTC
NA | NA | TRBJ2-7 | TRBV18 | CASSPFGRAPYEQYF | TGTGCCAGCTCACCATTTGGGAGAGCGCCCTACGAGCAGTACTTC
few | TRBD1 | TRBJ1-1 | TRBV6-5 | CASRHRGTEAFF | TGTGCCAGCAGACACAGGGGCACTGAAGCTTTCTTT
NA | NA | TRBJ1-4 | TRBV12-3/TRBV12-4 | CASIRDIGQKLFF | TGTGCCAGCATCCGGGACATCGGGCAAAAACTGTTTTTT
NA | NA | TRBJ2-2 | TRBV5-6 | CASSATGQNTGELFF | TGTGCCAGCAGCGCGACGGGACAGAACACCGGGGAGCTGTTTTTT
NA | TRBD2 | TRBJ2-7 | TRBV11-1 | CASSLGLAFSYEQYF | TGTGCCAGCAGCTTGGGACTAGCGTTCTCCTACGAGCAGTACTTC
NA | NA | TRBJ2-2 | TRBV3-1/TRBV3-2 | CASSQDLRYGGELFF | TGTGCCAGCAGCCAAGACCTTCGTTACGGGGGGGAGCTGTTTTTT
NA | NA | TRBJ2-3 | TRBV10-3 | CAISPWEETKTDTQYF | TGTGCCATCAGTCCCTGGGAAGAGACTAAGACAGATACGCAGTATTTT
NA | TRBD2 | TRBJ2-2 | TRBV9 | CASSVGGRVNTGELFF | TGTGCCAGCAGCGTAGGAGGGAGGGTGAACACCGGGGAGCTGTTTTTT
NA | NA | TRBJ1-5 | TRBV2 | CASRRDSNQPQHF | TGTGCCAGCAGAAGAGATAGCAATCAGCCCCAGCATTTT
NA | TRBD1 | TRBJ1-5 | TRBV28 | CASIRGDRGYQPQHF | TGTGCCAGCATCCGAGGGGACAGGGGATATCAGCCCCAGCATTTT
NA | NA | TRBJ2-3 | TRBV7-9 | CASSTPRVKDTQYF | TGTGCCAGCAGCACCCCGCGCGTGAAAGATACGCAGTATTTT
NA | NA | TRBJ2-7 | TRBV11-2 | CASSLGHEQYF | TGTGCCAGCAGCTTGGGCCACGAGCAGTACTTC
NA | NA | TRBJ2-1 | TRBV5-1 | CASSLTPPGDEQFF | TGCGCCAGCAGCTTGACCCCCCCAGGGGATGAGCAGTTCTTC
NA | NA | TRBJ1-2 | TRBV6-5 | CASSFLDSNYGYTF | TGTGCCAGCAGTTTCCTGGACAGCAACTATGGCTACACCTTC
NA | NA | TRBJ1-2 | TRBV28 | CASSIPGDYGYTF | TGTGCCAGCAGTATACCGGGGGACTATGGCTACACCTTC
NA | NA | TRBJ2-1 | TRBV27 | CASSRDPSSVLNEQFF | TGTGCCAGCAGCCGAGATCCTAGTTCAGTCTTGAATGAGCAGTTCTTC
NA | NA | TRBJ2-1 | TRBV7-2 | CASSWAPPLGGYNEQFF | TGTGCCAGCAGCTGGGCCCCTCCCTTGGGGGGATACAATGAGCAGTTCTTC
NA | NA | TRBJ1-2 | TRBV15 | CATSSLAGRGGYTF | TGTGCCACCAGCAGCTTAGCGGGTAGGGGTGGCTACACCTTC
NA | NA | TRBJ1-3 | TRBV3-1/TRBV3-2 | CASSPRTGGNTIYF | TGTGCCAGCAGCCCAAGGACTGGTGGAAACACCATATATTTT
NA | NA | TRBJ1-4 | TRBV30 | CAWSVRPRLIATNEKLFF | TGTGCCTGGAGTGTACGCCCCAGGTTGATCGCAACTAATGAAAAACTGTTTTTT
NA | TRBD2 | TRBJ2-1 | TRBV5-1 | CASSSAGGLYNEQFF | TGCGCCAGCAGCTCTGCGGGGGGGCTTTACAATGAGCAGTTCTTC
NA | NA | TRBJ2-6 | TRBV4-1 | CASSGEGTSGANVLTF | TGCGCCAGCTCAGGGGAGGGTACCTCTGGGGCCAACGTCCTGACTTTC
few | NA | TRBJ1-1 | TRBV28 | CASRSTGEAFF | TGTGCCAGCAGATCAACGGGTGAAGCTTTCTTT
NA | NA | TRBJ1-3 | TRBV7-8 | CASSLGPGAAGNTIYF | TGTGCCAGCAGCTTAGGGCCAGGGGCGGCTGGAAACACCATATATTTT
NA | NA | TRBJ1-5 | TRBV24-1 | CATWGESNQPQHF | TGTGCCACCTGGGGGGAGAGCAATCAGCCCCAGCATTTT
NA | NA | TRBJ1-3 | TRBV7-2 | CASSLQRGGNTIYF | TGTGCCAGCAGCTTACAACGGGGGGGAAACACCATATATTTT
once | TRBD1 | TRBJ1-5 | TRBV6-4 | CASSGVGQGARLDGNQPQHF | TGTGCCAGCAGTGGAGTCGGACAGGGGGCGCGATTAGACGGCAATCAGCCCCAGCATTTT
NA | NA | TRBJ1-5 | TRBV28 | CASRTGKLGNQPQHF | TGTGCCAGCAGAACAGGGAAGTTGGGCAATCAGCCCCAGCATTTT
NA | NA | TRBJ1-5 | TRBV19 | CASSLHERGIGNQPQHF | TGTGCCAGTAGCCTTCACGAACGAGGGATTGGAAATCAGCCCCAGCATTTT
NA | TRBD2 | TRBJ2-6 | TRBV28 | CASSRLASGANVLTF | TGTGCCAGCAGTCGACTAGCGTCTGGGGCCAACGTCCTGACTTTC
NA | NA | TRBJ1-6 | TRBV5-8 | CASSWGGASYNSPLHF | TGTGCCAGCAGCTGGGGGGGGGCCTCCTATAATTCACCCCTCCACTTT
NA | TRBD2 | TRBJ2-1 | TRBV7-2 | CASSLGTSTNEQFF | TGTGCCAGCAGCTTAGGGACTAGCACCAATGAGCAGTTCTTC
once | TRBD2 | TRBJ2-1 | TRBV30 | CAWRTSGRASYNEQFF | TGTGCCTGGAGGACTAGCGGGAGGGCCTCCTACAATGAGCAGTTCTTC
NA | NA | TRBJ1-1 | TRBV27 | CASSLRWRLHTEAFF | TGTGCCAGCAGCCTCCGCTGGAGGCTCCACACTGAAGCTTTCTTT
NA | TRBD2 | TRBJ2-7 | TRBV27 | CASSPDLGTSGYSYEQYF | TGTGCCAGCAGTCCAGACCTCGGGACTAGCGGATACTCCTACGAGCAGTACTTC
NA | NA | TRBJ2-2 | TRBV28 | CASTVGTGELFF | TGTGCCAGCACGGTTGGCACCGGGGAGCTGTTTTTT